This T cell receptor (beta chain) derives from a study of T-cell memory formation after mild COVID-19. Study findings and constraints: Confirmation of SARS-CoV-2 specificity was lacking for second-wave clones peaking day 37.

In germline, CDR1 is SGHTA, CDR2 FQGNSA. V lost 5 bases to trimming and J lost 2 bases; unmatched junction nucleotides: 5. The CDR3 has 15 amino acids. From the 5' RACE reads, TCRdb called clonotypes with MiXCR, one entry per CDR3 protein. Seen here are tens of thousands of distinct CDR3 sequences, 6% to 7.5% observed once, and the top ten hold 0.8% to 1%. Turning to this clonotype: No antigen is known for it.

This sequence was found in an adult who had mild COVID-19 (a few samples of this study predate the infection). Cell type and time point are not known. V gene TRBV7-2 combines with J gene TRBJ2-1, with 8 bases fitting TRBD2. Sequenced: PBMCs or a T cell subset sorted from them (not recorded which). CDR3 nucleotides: TGTGCCAGCAGCGCCCGGGGGGGCGCCTACAATGAGCAGTTCTTC. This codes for CASSARGGAYNEQFF.